This T cell receptor (beta chain) derives from a study of OX40 agonist ivuxolimab in advanced cancers. Overall study context: Ivuxolimab is a fully human IgG2 antibody that activates OX40 (CD134).

A remark on this clone: Its antigen is undetermined.

Sequencing used immunoSEQ multiplex PCR; TCRdb keeps in-frame clones, though not all of them. The data hold tens of thousands of clones, with around 84% observed a single time. Germline CDR1 SGHAT, CDR2 FQNNGV. The CDR3 covers 13 residues. V lost 5 bases to trimming and J lost 10 bases, with 14 bases between them. General study findings and limits: There was clonal expansion of CD4+ and CD8+ blood T cells by week 6 at 0.1 to 3.0 mg/kg.

The sample here was CD4+ or CD8+ T cells sorted from blood, taken in a trial of the OX40 agonist ivuxolimab. The source of this sequence is an adult with an advanced solid tumor such as melanoma, head and neck, liver or kidney cancer. The chain has TRBV11-2 and TRBJ2-2, with D possibly TRBD1 on 6 matching bases. The CDR3 DNA sequence: TGTGCCAGCAGCCGACGACAGGCGGCGGAGCTGTTTTTT. This translates into CASSRRQAAELFF.